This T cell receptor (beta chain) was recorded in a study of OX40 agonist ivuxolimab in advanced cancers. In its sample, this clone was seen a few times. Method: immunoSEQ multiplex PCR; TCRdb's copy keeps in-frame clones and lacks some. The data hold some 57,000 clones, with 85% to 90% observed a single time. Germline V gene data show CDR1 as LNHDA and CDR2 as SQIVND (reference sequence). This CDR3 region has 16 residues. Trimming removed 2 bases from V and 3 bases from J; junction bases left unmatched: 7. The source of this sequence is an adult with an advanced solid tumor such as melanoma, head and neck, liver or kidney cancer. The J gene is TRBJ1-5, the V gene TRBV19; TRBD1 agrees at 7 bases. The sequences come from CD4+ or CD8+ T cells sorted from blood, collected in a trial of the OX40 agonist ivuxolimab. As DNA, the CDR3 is TGTGCCAGTAGTATAAGCCAGGACAGGCCCAATCAGCCCCAGCATTTT. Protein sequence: CASSISQDRPNQPQHF.